The 18 T cell receptor beta chains below come from one sample, sequenced in a study of PD-L1 blockade in urothelial cancer. Repertoires were generated with immunoSEQ multiplex PCR, while TCRdb's copy carries only in-frame clones and drops some. Of tens of thousands of clones detected, around 86% appear once; the ten largest clones hold 15%. Noted time point: pretreatment peripheral blood. The source was PBMCs, collected around atezolizumab (anti-PD-L1) treatment. These TCRs come from a man in his 60s with urothelial cancer.

The V gene is TRBV10-1, the J gene TRBJ1-6; no reliable D call. The CDR3 consists of 14 residues. Germline CDR1 and CDR2: WNHNN and SYGVQD (reference sequence). The V end was cut by 2 bases, the J end by 7 bases, with 9 bases between. The CDR3 sequence is CASSEAGMNSPLHF. In DNA, the CDR3 is TGCGCCAGCAGTGAGGCGGGTATGAATTCACCCCTCCACTTT.

This clone was seen a handful of times. The chain joins TRBV10-1 to TRBJ1-3; 8 bases agree with TRBD1. The CDR3 loop spans 16 amino acids. CDR1 is WNHNN and CDR2 is SYGVQD in the germline V gene (reference sequence). V dropped 6 bases and J dropped 1; count of bases not matched to a gene: 8. CDR3 sequence (DNA): TGCGCCAGCAGGCAGGGGGCACGACGATCTGGAAACACCATATATTTT. It codes for CASRQGARRSGNTIYF.

The chain combines TRBV9 with TRBJ1-5; D might be TRBD1 (6 bases). The CDR3 runs 15 residues. CDR1 is SGDLS, CDR2 YYNGEE, per germline. V lost 0 bases and J lost 6, with 13 bases in between. CDR3 nucleotide sequence: TGTGCCAGCAGCGTAGGGGACATTACGGGTCAGCCCCAGCATTTT. Translation gives CASSVGDITGQPQHF.

In this sample, this clone turned up once. The chain uses TRBV7-9 and TRBJ1-1; tentative D call: TRBD1 (6 bases). The germline V gene encodes CDR1 SEHNR and CDR2 FQNEAQ (reference sequence). The CDR3 totals 14 residues. V was clipped by 3 bases and J by 6 bases, with 14 bases between them. CDR3 loop: CASSLGRGGAEAFF. In nucleotides, the CDR3 is TGTGCCAGCAGCTTGGGCAGGGGTGGAGCTGAAGCTTTCTTT.

The rearrangement joins TRBV9 to TRBJ1-2, with 12 bases aligning to TRBD1. The CDR3 is made up of 15 amino acids. J was trimmed by 6 bases and V by 2 bases; bases with no gene match: 5. Germline CDR1 and CDR2: SGDLS and YYNGEE. The CDR3 DNA reads as TGTGCCAGCAGCGTGGGGACAGGGGGCTTAAATGGCTACACCTTC. Translation: CASSVGTGGLNGYTF.

DNA for the CDR3: TGCAGCGAGCGGGGGCGCGGGGAGACCCAGTACTTC. Its translation is CSERGRGETQYF. This sequence joins TRBV29-1 and TRBJ2-5; 8 bases agree with TRBD2. The CDR3 has 12 amino acids. J was trimmed by 5 bases and V by 7 bases; bases with no gene match: 6. Germline V gene sequence: CDR1 SQVTM, CDR2 ANQGSEA.

V and J are TRBV6-1 and TRBJ2-2; 8 nucleotides line up with TRBD2. The junction had 5 bases not matched to a gene; V was cut back by 4 bases and J by 1 base. CDR3 length equals 16 residues. CDR1 and CDR2 from the germline V gene are MNHNS and SASEGT. The CDR3 region is CASSVLLAGNTGELFF. The CDR3 nucleotides are TGTGCCAGCAGTGTACTCCTAGCGGGGAACACCGGGGAGCTGTTTTTT.

The chain uses TRBV10-1 and TRBJ1-2; 12 bases agree with TRBD1. The CDR3 has 15 amino acids. CDR1 and CDR2 (germline): WNHNN, SYGVQD (reference sequence). The V gene end was trimmed by 3 bases and the J gene end by 6 bases; junction bases not matched to a gene: 5. The CDR3 loop is CASSEGTGGKDGYTF. The DNA of the CDR3 is TGCGCCAGCAGTGAAGGGACAGGGGGCAAGGATGGCTACACCTTC.

The rearrangement links TRBV19 to TRBJ1-2, with D maybe TRBD1 (5 bases). Trimming stripped 0 bases from V and 1 base from J, with 9 bases between. The CDR3 length is 15 residues. Per germline, CDR1 LNHDA and CDR2 SQIVND (reference sequence). CDR3 nucleotide sequence: TGTGCCAGTAGTATAGATCGCGGGGGTAACTATGGCTACACCTTC. Amino acid sequence: CASSIDRGGNYGYTF.

This chain connects TRBV9 to TRBJ1-2; 9 nucleotides agree with TRBD1. The V segment lost 1 base and the J segment 4 bases; nucleotides outside the gene matches: 8. CDR1 is SGDLS, CDR2 YYNGEE, per germline. There are 16 residues in the CDR3. The DNA for the CDR3 is TGTGCCAGCAGCGTATCCAATACGACAGGGGGCTATGGCTACACCTTC. This sequence encodes CASSVSNTTGGYGYTF.

This chain joins TRBV7-9 and TRBJ2-7; TRBD2 is a possible D gene (5 bases). Trimming shortened V by 1 base and J by 6 bases, and 13 bases separated the two germline ends. The CDR3 totals 14 residues. In germline, CDR1 is SEHNR, CDR2 FQNEAQ (reference sequence). The DNA for the CDR3 is TGTGCCAGCAGCTTAGGAGGGTCTGGGAGCGAGCAGTACTTC. Translation: CASSLGGSGSEQYF.

CDR3 coding DNA: TGTGCCAGCAGCCCAGGGACTAGCGGGGGGCTTGAGCAGTTCTTC. Residues: CASSPGTSGGLEQFF. V gene TRBV5-4 combines with J gene TRBJ2-1, with TRBD2 matching 15 bases. This CDR3 contains 15 residues. Germline CDR1 SGHNT, CDR2 YYREEE (reference sequence). The V gene end was trimmed by 4 bases and the J gene end by 9 bases; junction bases not matched to a gene: 5.

The V call is TRBV7-2, the J call TRBJ2-4, with 8 bases fitting TRBD1. The CDR3 extends over 13 amino acids. The junction had 3 bases not matched to a gene; V was cut back by 8 bases and J by 3 bases. Germline V lookup: CDR1 SGHTA, CDR2 FQGNSA. The CDR3, as DNA: TGTGCCAGCTTAGGACAGGGCAAAAACATTCAGTACTTC. Encoded protein: CASLGQGKNIQYF.

The chain links TRBV6-4 to TRBJ1-2; possible D gene TRBD1, 6 bases. V dropped 0 bases and J dropped 10 bases, with 15 bases sitting between them. CDR1 is MRHNA and CDR2 is SNTAGT in the germline V gene. CDR3 size: 14 residues. This chain's CDR3 is CASSDSGQGSDYTF. CDR3 sequence (DNA): TGTGCCAGCAGTGACTCCGGGCAGGGGAGCGACTACACCTTC.

The chain combines TRBV6-1 with TRBJ2-7, with 7 bases matching TRBD1. The CDR3 length is 15 residues. V shed 5 bases, J shed 2 bases, and the junction held 9 bases outside the gene matches. Looked up from germline, CDR1 is MNHNS and CDR2 is SASEGT. The chain's CDR3 is CASSTIDRVTYEQYF. The CDR3 DNA reads TGTGCCAGCAGTACTATAGACAGGGTAACCTACGAGCAGTACTTC.

A few counts support this clone. The rearrangement uses TRBV9 and TRBJ1-2; D gene ambiguous. Looked up from germline, CDR1 is SGDLS and CDR2 is YYNGEE. The CDR3 contains 15 residues. Trimming shortened V by 0 bases and J by 7 bases, and 16 bases separated the two germline ends. The CDR3, as DNA: TGTGCCAGCAGCGTAGGAGAGAGTGGAGGGTTTGGCTACACCTTC. This sequence encodes CASSVGESGGFGYTF.

This clone has a handful of counts. The CDR3 reads CASSFVYESARFDYTF. CDR3 nucleotide sequence: TGTGCCAGCAGTTTCGTGTACGAGTCCGCGAGATTTGACTACACCTTC. This rearrangement joins TRBV28 to TRBJ1-2; no reliable D call. Per the germline V gene, CDR1 is MDHEN and CDR2 is SYDVKM. V lost 3 bases, J lost 10 bases, and 24 bases lay in between. There are 16 residues in the CDR3.

The chain employs TRBV21-1 and TRBJ1-2; TRBD1, the D gene given by the table, was not confirmed from the DNA. TRBV21-1 is annotated as a pseudogene. The CDR3 has 15 amino acids. The CDR3 sequence is CASSANRDRGKGYTF. CDR3 sequence (DNA): TGTGCCAGCAGCGCAAACCGGGACAGGGGAAAAGGCTACACCTTC.